The 28 T cell receptor beta chains presented below share a single source sample, sequenced in a study of beta chain features in type 1 diabetes. The study reverse transcribed the entire isolated RNA, so it sequenced expressed TCRB transcripts. Generated by immunoSEQ multiplex PCR, the TCRdb table keeps only in-frame clones and is missing some. The sample has 310,000 or so clones, 11% seen once. Input material: naive CD4+ T cells from blood. The source of these receptors is a woman in her twenties or thirties in good health.

This CDR3 is CASTPGQPNEKLFF. In DNA, the CDR3 is TGCGCCAGTACACCGGGACAGCCAAATGAAAAACTGTTTTTT. The rearrangement joins TRBV5-1 to TRBJ1-4; 7 bases line up with TRBD1. The ends lost 8 bases at V and 5 bases at J; junction bases unmatched: 9. The CDR3 totals 14 residues. CDR1 is SGHRS and CDR2 is YFSETQ in the germline V gene.

In the case of this clone: The junction does not match germline at one end; this may be a read error. The rearrangement links TRBV7-7 to TRBJ2-1; the D gene is possibly TRBD2 (6 bases). CDR3 size: 13 residues. Germline assignment: CDR1 SSHAT and CDR2 FNYEAQ (reference sequence). CDR3 in DNA: TGTGCTAGCAGCTCAGGACTATGGAATGAGCAGTTCTTC. This gives the protein CASSSGLWNEQFF.

V and J are TRBV5-4 and TRBJ2-7; no definite D call. The CDR3 has 12 residues. Germline assignment: CDR1 SGHNT and CDR2 YYREEE (reference sequence). Trimming pared 3 bases from V and 4 bases from J, leaving 8 bases between. The CDR3 is CASSSLGYEQYF. The CDR3 DNA reads TGTGCCAGCAGCTCCCTAGGTTACGAGCAGTACTTC.

The chain is built from TRBV29-1 and TRBJ1-2; 8 nucleotides line up with TRBD1. V gave up 7 bases and J gave up 4 bases; unmatched junction bases: 8. Germline V gives CDR1 SQVTM, CDR2 ANQGSEA. The CDR3 is 13 amino acids. The CDR3 DNA reads as TGCAGCGCCCGACAGGGGATTAGCTATGGCTACACCTTC. Residues: CSARQGISYGYTF.

This clone was detected only a few times. The chain links TRBV7-3 to TRBJ2-5, with D possibly matching TRBD2 (5 bases). The CDR3 consists of 13 residues. Germline V gene lookup returns CDR1 SGHTA and CDR2 FQGTGA. V lost 4 bases and J 0 bases, leaving 6 bases between the germline ends. In DNA form, the CDR3 reads TGTGCCAGCAGCTCGGACTACCAAGAGACCCAGTACTTC. Protein product: CASSSDYQETQYF.

This clone has just a few counts. This chain links TRBV25-1 with TRBJ2-1; TRBD2 aligns across 8 bases. Germline assignment: CDR1 MGHDK and CDR2 SYGVNS. Germline trimming cut 7 bases from V and 6 bases from J; bases unmatched to any gene: 5. CDR3 length: 13 residues. The chain's CDR3 is CASTREVFNEQFF. The CDR3 nucleotides are TGTGCCAGCACGCGGGAGGTCTTCAATGAGCAGTTCTTC.

This clone was found a few times. The rearrangement uses TRBV29-1 and TRBJ2-1; 8 nucleotides agree with TRBD1. Germline V lookup: CDR1 SQVTM, CDR2 ANQGSEA. The CDR3 totals 13 residues. J was trimmed by 5 bases and V by 4 bases; bases with no gene match: 4. As DNA, the CDR3 is TGCAGCGTTGCCGGACAGGGAGACAATGAGCAGTTCTTC. Protein product: CSVAGQGDNEQFF.

The sample holds a few counts of this clone. The chain is built from TRBV9 and TRBJ2-7, with TRBD2 matching over 9 bases. Germline V gene lookup returns CDR1 SGDLS and CDR2 YYNGEE. The CDR3 covers 15 residues. The ends lost 4 bases at V and 4 bases at J; junction bases unmatched: 9. CDR3 protein: CASSPNLAGEYEQYF. DNA of the CDR3: TGTGCCAGCAGCCCAAACTTAGCGGGAGAGTACGAGCAGTACTTC.

V is TRBV15 and J is TRBJ2-2, with a weak D call TRBD2 (7 bases). The CDR3 consists of 17 residues. Germline loops: CDR1 LNHNV, CDR2 YYDKDF (reference sequence). V shed 7 bases and J shed 4 bases, with 22 bases lying between them. This chain's CDR3 is CATTKPRGALGTGELFF. The CDR3 DNA reads TGTGCCACCACCAAACCCCGGGGGGCGCTTGGCACCGGGGAGCTGTTTTTT.

The genes are TRBV7-3 and TRBJ2-5; 8 positions match TRBD1. Germline V gene data show CDR1 as SGHTA and CDR2 as FQGTGA. V dropped 2 bases and J dropped 4; count of bases not matched to a gene: 6. This CDR3 region has 15 residues. The CDR3 loop reads CASSLGQGAVETQYF. In DNA, the CDR3 is TGTGCCAGCAGCTTAGGTCAGGGGGCCGTAGAGACCCAGTACTTC.

The chain links TRBV7-2 to TRBJ2-7, with 8 bases matching TRBD1. From germline, CDR1 is SGHTA and CDR2 FQGNSA. The CDR3 sequence is 14 residues long. V shed 5 bases and J 2 bases; nucleotides not matched to a gene: 5. CDR3 loop: CASSLQTGAYEQYF. The CDR3 DNA is TGTGCCAGCAGCCTACAGACAGGGGCCTACGAGCAGTACTTC. Looking up the rest from reference TRBV7-2 and TRBJ2-7 gives the full variable domain: GAGVSQSPSNKVTEKGKDVELRCDPISGHTALYWYRQSLGQGLEFLIYFQGNSAPDKSGLPSDRFSAERTGGSVSTLTIQRTQQEDSAVYLCASSLQTGAYEQYFGPGTRLTVT.

As for this clone: Other nucleotide sequences from this sample produce the same CDR3. The CDR3 DNA follows: TGTGCCAGCAGTTTACGCTACGAGCAGTACTTC. It specifies CASSLRYEQYF. This rearrangement joins TRBV28 to TRBJ2-7; D remains unclear. The CDR3 loop spans 11 amino acids. Germline V CDR1 and CDR2: MDHEN, SYDVKM. Trimming pared 2 bases from V and 3 bases from J, leaving 2 bases between.

The genes are TRBV9 and TRBJ2-1, with 10 positions matching TRBD2. Germline lookup yields CDR1 SGDLS and CDR2 YYNGEE. The CDR3 is 15 amino acids. Germline trimming cut 2 bases from V and 6 bases from J; bases unmatched to any gene: 5. CDR3 DNA sequence: TGTGCCAGCAGCGTGGCCGGGACTAGCGTCAATGAGCAGTTCTTC. It translates to CASSVAGTSVNEQFF.

The chain has TRBV28 and TRBJ1-2; 12 positions agree with TRBD1. V gave up 5 bases and J gave up 4 bases; unmatched junction bases: 8. From germline, CDR1 is MDHEN and CDR2 SYDVKM. The CDR3 is 16 residues long. The CDR3 bases are TGTGCCAGCAGTCCCTCCGGGACAGGGGGCCTCTATGGCTACACCTTC. Amino acid sequence: CASSPSGTGGLYGYTF.

This clone was seen a single time. The J gene is TRBJ2-1, the V gene TRBV7-2; TRBD2 matches 9 bases. This CDR3 is built from 19 residues. The germline gives CDR1 SGHTA, CDR2 FQGNSA. V trimming: 4 bases; J trimming: 0 bases; junction bases outside the gene matches: 13. Written as DNA, the CDR3 is TGTGCCAGCAGCTCGTTATGGCGCGGGAGGGCCGGCTCCTACAATGAGCAGTTCTTC. It encodes CASSSLWRGRAGSYNEQFF.

V and J are TRBV6-5 and TRBJ2-7, with D maybe TRBD1 (6 bases). Trimming shortened V by 0 bases and J by 2 bases, and 14 bases separated the two germline ends. CDR1 MNHEY and CDR2 SVGAGI come from the germline V gene. The CDR3 extends over 16 amino acids. CDR3 nucleotide sequence: TGTGCCAGCAGTTACTCGGGGACAAGATTCCCCTACGAGCAGTACTTC. As protein: CASSYSGTRFPYEQYF.

This clone was counted a few times. The V and J genes are TRBV4-2 and TRBJ2-7, with D unclear. Germline V gene data show CDR1 as LGHNA and CDR2 as YNFKEQ. Trimming took 4 bases from V and 0 from J, leaving 13 bases between them. The CDR3 loop spans 15 amino acids. CDR3 sequence reads: CASSRDESSSYEQYF. In nucleotides, the CDR3 is TGTGCCAGCAGCCGAGACGAGTCTAGCTCCTACGAGCAGTACTTC.

The chain recombines TRBV18 with TRBJ2-2; D is perhaps TRBD1 (5 bases). Germline V gene lookup returns CDR1 KGHSH and CDR2 LQKENI. V was cut by 6 bases and J by 1 base, with 9 bases left in between. The CDR3 sequence is 14 residues long. The CDR3 loop reads CASSWTRNTGELFF. The DNA of the CDR3 is TGTGCCAGCTCTTGGACAAGGAACACCGGGGAGCTGTTTTTT.

The chain couples TRBV7-3 to TRBJ2-7, with a weak D call TRBD2 (6 bases). This CDR3 is 12 amino acids long. V lost 2 bases and J lost 12, with 14 bases in between. Germline lookup yields CDR1 SGHTA and CDR2 FQGTGA. The CDR3 coding sequence is TGTGCCAGCAGCTTATTCCCCCGGGAGACGTACTTC. Translating gives CASSLFPRETYF.

The chain links TRBV29-1 to TRBJ2-3; the match to TRBD2 covers 13 bases. J was trimmed by 8 bases and V by 6 bases; bases with no gene match: 5. Per germline, CDR1 SQVTM and CDR2 ANQGSEA. The CDR3 length is 13 residues. The DNA for the CDR3 is TGCAGCGTAGGACTAGCGGGAGAGGGTACGCAGTATTTT. As protein: CSVGLAGEGTQYF.

A few counts support this clone. The V and J genes are TRBV5-6 and TRBJ2-1; 9 bases match TRBD1. CDR1 and CDR2 from the germline V gene are SGHDT and YYEEEE. The CDR3 is 19 residues long. Unmatched junction bases numbered 18, after V lost 2 bases and J lost 6 bases. The CDR3 DNA reads as TGTGCCAGCAGCTTAAAAGACGCGCGCGGGACAGGGCTACTCAATGAGCAGTTCTTC. It translates to CASSLKDARGTGLLNEQFF.

The V and J genes are TRBV5-6 and TRBJ2-1, with no clear D. The CDR3 is 13 amino acids. Germline lookup yields CDR1 SGHDT and CDR2 YYEEEE. V dropped 1 base and J dropped 5 bases, with 7 bases sitting between them. The CDR3 nucleotides are TGTGCCAGCAGCTTGAAACCAGACAATGAGCAGTTCTTC. This sequence encodes CASSLKPDNEQFF.

This clone came up a few times. The rearrangement joins TRBV29-1 to TRBJ1-1; D is unresolved. Trimming cost V 7 bases and J 3 bases, with 15 bases left between them. Germline V gives CDR1 SQVTM, CDR2 ANQGSEA. The CDR3 loop spans 13 amino acids. Here the CDR3 reads CSAKSQEDTEAFF. CDR3 nucleotides: TGCAGCGCGAAGTCCCAGGAAGACACTGAAGCTTTCTTT.

A few counts support this clone. V usage is TRBV29-1 and J usage is TRBJ2-5; 7 bases line up with TRBD2. This CDR3 comprises 14 residues. Germline CDR1 SQVTM, CDR2 ANQGSEA. V lost 4 bases, J lost 0 bases, and 5 bases stayed unmatched. The CDR3 DNA reads as TGCAGCGTTGTCGCTAGCGGCGACCAAGAGACCCAGTACTTC. Amino acid sequence: CSVVASGDQETQYF.

The chain combines TRBV28 with TRBJ2-7, with D possibly TRBD1 on 5 matching bases. The CDR3 contains 13 residues. The germline V gene has CDR1 MDHEN and CDR2 SYDVKM. V lost 2 bases to trimming and J lost 5 bases, with 10 bases between them. DNA of the CDR3: TGTGCCAGCAGTTTAGCAGGGTTAGACGAGCAGTACTTC. As protein: CASSLAGLDEQYF.

This clone was observed a handful of times. The J gene is TRBJ2-4, the V gene TRBV15, with no clear D. V dropped 0 bases and J dropped 2 bases, with 5 bases sitting between them. Looked up from germline, CDR1 is LNHNV and CDR2 is YYDKDF (reference sequence). This CDR3 is 14 amino acids long. DNA of the CDR3: TGTGCCACCAGCAGAGACAGAACCAAAAACATTCAGTACTTC. Protein sequence: CATSRDRTKNIQYF.

This clone was recorded a few times. The CDR3 nucleotides read TGTGCCAGCAGGTTAGCGGGAGGGCCCAGCAATGAGCAGTTCTTC. The encoded protein is CASRLAGGPSNEQFF. The chain recombines TRBV7-3 with TRBJ2-1; 11 positions match TRBD2. There are 15 residues in the CDR3. V was clipped by 6 bases and J by 6 bases; unmatched bases: 7. Germline CDR1 SGHTA, CDR2 FQGTGA.

This clone was detected only a few times. This chain links TRBV2 with TRBJ1-5, with 10 bases fitting TRBD1. The CDR3 totals 15 residues. V trimming: 1 base; J trimming: 9 bases; junction bases outside the gene matches: 6. CDR1 is SNHLY, CDR2 FYNNEI, per germline. CDR3 amino acids: CASSEGGTGVAPQHF. DNA for the CDR3: TGTGCCAGCAGTGAAGGTGGGACAGGGGTCGCGCCCCAGCATTTT.